This TCR beta chain was identified in a study of shared clonotypes between healthy human individuals. The assay was immunoSEQ multiplex PCR, and TCRdb's table has in-frame clones only and misses some. Here the sample spans some 2.1 million clones, 85% to 95% being singletons. The study drew all its donors from Caucasian adults living in Nashville, Tennessee. The germline gives CDR1 MDHEN, CDR2 SYDVKM. The CDR3 covers 15 residues. V lost 1 base, J lost 7 bases, and 17 bases lay in between. Study conclusions and caveats: Several donors showed sharing of about 5.5% of naive CD4 clonotypes.

Concerning this clone: Its antigen is undetermined.

The sequence came from a man aged 18 to 29 in good health. This chain connects TRBV28 to TRBJ2-7; no clear D gene. The sequenced material came from naive CD4+ T cells sorted from blood. Subset of the sample: CD45RA+ positively selected. CDR3 loop: CASSLSAGALWEQYF. DNA of the CDR3: TGTGCCAGCAGTTTATCGGCAGGTGCCCTGTGGGAGCAGTACTTC.